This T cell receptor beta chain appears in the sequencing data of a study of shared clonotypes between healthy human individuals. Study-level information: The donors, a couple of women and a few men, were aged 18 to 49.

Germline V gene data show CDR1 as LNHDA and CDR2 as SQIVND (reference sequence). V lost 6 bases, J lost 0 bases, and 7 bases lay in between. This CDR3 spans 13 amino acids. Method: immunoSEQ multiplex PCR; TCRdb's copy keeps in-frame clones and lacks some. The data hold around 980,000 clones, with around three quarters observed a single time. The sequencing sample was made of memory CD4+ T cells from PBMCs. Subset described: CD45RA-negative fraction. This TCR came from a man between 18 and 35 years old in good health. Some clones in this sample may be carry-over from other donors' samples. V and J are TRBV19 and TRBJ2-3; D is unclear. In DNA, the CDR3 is TGTGCCAGTAGGACTCGGAGCACAGATACGCAGTATTTT. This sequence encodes CASRTRSTDTQYF.